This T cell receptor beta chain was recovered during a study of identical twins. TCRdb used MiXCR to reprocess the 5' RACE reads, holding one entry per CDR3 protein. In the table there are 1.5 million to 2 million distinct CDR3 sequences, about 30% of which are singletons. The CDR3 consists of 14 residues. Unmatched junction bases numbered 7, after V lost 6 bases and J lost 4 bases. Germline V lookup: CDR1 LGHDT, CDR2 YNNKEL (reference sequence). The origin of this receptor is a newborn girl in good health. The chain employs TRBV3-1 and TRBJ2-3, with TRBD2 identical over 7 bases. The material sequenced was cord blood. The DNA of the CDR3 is TGTGCCAGCAGTCGGGGAGGGCCGGCAGATACGCAGTATTTT. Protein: CASSRGGPADTQYF.